One and the same sample provided the 28 T cell receptor beta chains below, sequenced in a study of blood T cell repertoires in COVID-19. Sequenced by immunoSEQ multiplex PCR; TCRdb stores in-frame clones only, minus some. The data hold 260,000 or so clones, with approximately 84% observed a single time. Sequenced input: PBMCs or T cells enriched from blood (not recorded which). The receptors derive from a young man who had recovered from COVID-19.

This chain joins TRBV19 and TRBJ2-2, with D possibly matching TRBD2 (6 bases). Trimming pared 3 bases from V and 5 bases from J, leaving 10 bases between. Germline V gene data show CDR1 as LNHDA and CDR2 as SQIVND (reference sequence). The CDR3 contains 14 residues. CDR3 sequence reads: CASSIYGGTGELFF. The DNA of the CDR3 is TGTGCCAGTAGTATTTATGGGGGGACCGGGGAGCTGTTTTTT. Full variable domain (rest looked up from reference TRBV19 and TRBJ2-2): DGGITQSPKYLFRKEGQNVTLSCEQNLNHDAMYWYRQDPGQGLRLIYYSQIVNDFQKGDIAEGYSVSREKKESFPLTVTSAQKNPTAFYLCASSIYGGTGELFFGEGSRLTVL.

As regards this clone: One end of the junction varies from germline; a read error may be responsible. This chain uses TRBV23-1 with TRBJ2-7, with 8 bases aligning to TRBD2. TRBV23-1 qualifies as an ORF whose function is uncertain. There are 14 residues in the CDR3. The CDR3 sequence is CASTQRGGTGEQYF. The CDR3 bases are TGCGCCAGCACTCAACGGGGGGGGACGGGCGAGCAGTACTTC.

The rearrangement links TRBV4-1 to TRBJ1-4; TRBD1 aligns across 9 bases. Per germline, CDR1 MGHRA and CDR2 YSYEKL. CDR3 length equals 15 residues. Trimming cost V 3 bases and J 3 bases; bases outside gene matches: 2. CDR3 sequence: CASSQGQGANEKLFF. The CDR3 nucleotides read TGCGCCAGCAGCCAGGGACAGGGAGCTAATGAAAAACTGTTTTTT.

The V and J genes are TRBV25-1 and TRBJ2-7; TRBD1 matches 8 bases. The CDR3 is made up of 15 amino acids. Germline V gene lookup returns CDR1 MGHDK and CDR2 SYGVNS. Germline trimming cut 6 bases from V and 6 bases from J; bases unmatched to any gene: 13. The CDR3, as DNA: TGTGCCAGCAGCTCGGACAGGGCTCCGGCTCGCGAGCAGTACTTC. The encoded protein is CASSSDRAPAREQYF.

The chain carries TRBV28 and TRBJ1-4, with 8 nucleotides matching TRBD1. The length of the CDR3 is 13 residues. Germline V gene lookup returns CDR1 MDHEN and CDR2 SYDVKM. Trimming cost V 11 bases and J 7 bases; bases outside gene matches: 9. DNA for the CDR3: TGTGCCGCCCAGACAGGGGACAGTGAAAAACTGTTTTTT. Its translation is CAAQTGDSEKLFF.

The chain carries TRBV3-1 (or the pseudogene TRBV3-2) and TRBJ2-7; no reliable D call. Trimming took 1 base from V and 3 from J, leaving 4 bases between them. CDR3 length: 12 amino acids. Germline CDR1 LGHDT, CDR2 YNNKEL (reference sequence). The CDR3 DNA follows: TGTGCCAGCAGCCAAGGTATCTACGAGCAGTACTTC. Protein sequence: CASSQGIYEQYF.

The chain uses TRBV30 and TRBJ1-3; TRBD1 agrees at 8 bases. The V gene's germline CDR1 is GTSNPN and CDR2 SVGIG (reference sequence). V dropped 5 bases and J dropped 4; count of bases not matched to a gene: 4. The CDR3 is 13 residues long. This CDR3 is CAWDRGIGNTIYF. The CDR3 coding sequence is TGTGCCTGGGACAGGGGCATAGGAAACACCATATATTTT.

The gene calls are TRBV2 and TRBJ2-1; TRBD2 matches at 10 bases. The germline V gene has CDR1 SNHLY and CDR2 FYNNEI. This CDR3 spans 15 amino acids. Germline trimming cut 6 bases from V and 0 bases from J; bases unmatched to any gene: 2. In DNA, the CDR3 is TGTGCCAGCAGCGCTAGCGGGGGCTCCTACAATGAGCAGTTCTTC. The encoded protein is CASSASGGSYNEQFF.

This chain joins TRBV7-6 and TRBJ2-7, with 7 bases that match TRBD2. CDR3 length: 13 residues. V was clipped by 5 bases and J by 6 bases; unmatched bases: 7. CDR1 SGHVS and CDR2 FNYEAQ come from the germline V gene. The CDR3 DNA reads as TGTGCCAGCAGCGGCCGGACTAGTGGCGAGCAGTACTTC. It is translated as CASSGRTSGEQYF. The complete variable domain, with remaining parts taken from reference TRBV7-6 and TRBJ2-7, reads GAGVSQSPRYKVTKRGQDVALRCDPISGHVSLYWYRQALGQGPEFLTYFNYEAQQDKSGLPNDRFSAERPEGSISTLTIQRTEQRDSAMYRCASSGRTSGEQYFGPGTRLTVT.

The rearrangement links TRBV27 to TRBJ1-2; TRBD1 is a possible D gene (6 bases). CDR1 MNHEY and CDR2 SMNVEV come from the germline V gene (reference sequence). V was trimmed by 4 bases and J by 7 bases, leaving 10 bases between them. The CDR3 has 12 amino acids. CDR3 sequence reads: CASSYTGLGYTF. CDR3 coding DNA: TGTGCCAGCAGTTACACAGGGCTTGGCTACACCTTC.

The V and J genes are TRBV15 and TRBJ1-4, with D maybe TRBD1 (5 bases). V shed 3 bases and J shed 8 bases, with 19 bases lying between them. From germline, CDR1 is LNHNV and CDR2 YYDKDF (reference sequence). This CDR3 comprises 16 residues. Here the CDR3 reads CATSRARQSGYEKLFF. CDR3 DNA sequence: TGTGCCACCAGCAGGGCAAGACAGTCAGGATACGAAAAACTGTTTTTT.

This clone was counted between two and nine times. V and J are TRBV4-1 and TRBJ1-3, with a possible D match to TRBD1 (6 bases). This CDR3 contains 19 residues. CDR1 MGHRA and CDR2 YSYEKL come from the germline V gene. Trimming pared 0 bases from V and 0 bases from J, leaving 18 bases between. Here the CDR3 reads CASSQDLAGASSSGNTIYF. The CDR3 nucleotides read TGCGCCAGCAGCCAAGATCTCGCAGGGGCCTCGAGCTCTGGAAACACCATATATTTT.

The chain has TRBV21-1 and TRBJ2-7; the D call of TRBD2 is as the table states it, not checked on the DNA. TRBV21-1 is tagged as a pseudogene. CDR3 length: 11 amino acids. Here the CDR3 DNA reads TGTGCCAGCATGGAGGGGAGGGAGCAGTACTTC. Amino acid sequence: CASMEGREQYF.

The genes are TRBV30 and TRBJ1-6, with TRBD1 identical over 8 bases. J gave up 7 bases and V 3 bases, and 5 bases lay outside the gene matches. CDR1 GTSNPN and CDR2 SVGIG come from the germline V gene (reference sequence). This CDR3 is 14 amino acids long. The CDR3 DNA sequence: TGTGCCTGGAGCCAGGGGGCGCAAAATTCACCCCTCCACTTT. It is translated as CAWSQGAQNSPLHF.

The chain employs TRBV28 and TRBJ1-5; TRBD1 matches at 7 bases. This CDR3 has 12 residues. V gave up 6 bases and J gave up 9 bases; unmatched junction bases: 5. Germline CDR1 reads MDHEN; CDR2 reads SYDVKM. This chain's CDR3 is CASRLAGGPQHF. As DNA, the CDR3 is TGTGCCAGCAGACTTGCAGGGGGGCCCCAGCATTTT.

This clone appeared a single time. The chain combines TRBV3-1 (or the pseudogene TRBV3-2) with TRBJ1-1, with D perhaps matching TRBD1 (6 bases). The V end lost 3 bases, the J end lost 6 bases, and 20 bases lay between the germline ends. Looked up from germline, CDR1 is LGHDT and CDR2 is YNNKEL (reference sequence). CDR3 length: 16 amino acids. The CDR3 DNA reads as TGTGCCAGCAGCCAGATCGGGACAAGAAACGGGGCTGAAGCTTTCTTT. Protein: CASSQIGTRNGAEAFF.

J is TRBJ1-6 and V is TRBV4-1, with a tentative D call TRBD1 (5 bases). V lost 3 bases to trimming and J lost 5 bases, with 11 bases between them. The CDR3 loop spans 15 amino acids. The germline V gene has CDR1 MGHRA and CDR2 YSYEKL. The CDR3 DNA follows: TGCGCCAGCAGCCAGGGCCGGGGGGATAATTCACCCCTCCACTTT. Its protein product is CASSQGRGDNSPLHF.

Here the CDR3 DNA reads TGTGCCAGCACAGTTAATCTAGGGGTACAGAGTGACGAGCAGTACTTC. Protein: CASTVNLGVQSDEQYF. V gene TRBV28 combines with J gene TRBJ2-7; perhaps TRBD1 as D (5 bases). Between the trimmed V and J ends, which lost 7 bases and 5 bases, there was a span of 24 bases. The germline V gene encodes CDR1 MDHEN and CDR2 SYDVKM. CDR3 length: 16 amino acids.

This chain connects TRBV3-1 (or the pseudogene TRBV3-2) to TRBJ1-6; tentatively, D is TRBD1 (6 bases). Trimming removed 6 bases at V and 7 bases at J, with 7 bases between. This CDR3 region has 12 residues. Germline lookup yields CDR1 LGHDT and CDR2 YNNKEL (reference sequence). The CDR3 loop reads CASRQGNSPLHF. CDR3 nucleotides: TGTGCCAGCAGACAGGGCAATTCACCCCTCCACTTT.

V is TRBV10-3 and J is TRBJ2-2, with TRBD1 matching 7 bases. From germline, CDR1 is ENHRY and CDR2 SYGVKD. With V trimmed by 2 bases and J by 6 bases, 3 bases remained unmatched. The CDR3 is made up of 14 amino acids. The CDR3 loop reads CAISEKQGSGELFF. In DNA form, the CDR3 reads TGTGCCATCAGTGAGAAACAGGGGTCCGGGGAGCTGTTTTTT.

This clone came up once. V usage is TRBV18 and J usage is TRBJ1-2; 9 bases map to TRBD1. Germline V gene lookup returns CDR1 KGHSH and CDR2 LQKENI. Germline trimming cut 0 bases from V and 4 bases from J; bases unmatched to any gene: 6. The CDR3 consists of 16 residues. The CDR3 DNA reads TGTGCCAGCTCACCACCTCCGGGACAGGGTTTCTATGGCTACACCTTC. It is translated as CASSPPPGQGFYGYTF.

The chain carries TRBV9 and TRBJ1-6; D may be TRBD1 (6 bases). V dropped 0 bases and J dropped 8 bases, with 6 bases sitting between them. Germline lookup yields CDR1 SGDLS and CDR2 YYNGEE. This CDR3 is 13 amino acids long. This CDR3 reads CASSVGTDSPLHF. Here the CDR3 DNA reads TGTGCCAGCAGCGTAGGGACAGATTCACCCCTCCACTTT. Based on the CDR3 plus reference TRBV9 and TRBJ1-6, the full variable domain is DSGVTQTPKHLITATGQRVTLRCSPRSGDLSVYWYQQSLDQGLQFLIQYYNGEERAKGNILERFSAQQFPDLHSELNLSSLELGDSALYFCASSVGTDSPLHFGNGTRLTVT.

V and J are TRBV11-2 and TRBJ1-1; 8 nucleotides line up with TRBD1. V gave up 4 bases and J gave up 11 bases; unmatched junction bases: 9. Germline lookup yields CDR1 SGHAT and CDR2 FQNNGV. The CDR3 totals 13 residues. CDR3 amino acids: CASSSTGARGAFF. The DNA for the CDR3 is TGTGCCAGCAGCTCGACAGGGGCGAGGGGGGCTTTCTTT. Full variable domain (missing parts from reference TRBV11-2 and TRBJ1-1): EAGVAQSPRYKIIEKRQSVAFWCNPISGHATLYWYQQILGQGPKLLIQFQNNGVVDDSQLPKDRFSAERLKGVDSTLKIQPAKLEDSAVYLCASSSTGARGAFFGQGTRLTVV.

This rearrangement joins TRBV7-3 to TRBJ2-7; 14 bases are a match to TRBD2. This CDR3 region has 19 residues. The trim removed 1 base at V and 2 bases at J, leaving 10 bases unmatched. Looked up from germline, CDR1 is SGHTA and CDR2 is FQGTGA. The CDR3 DNA reads TGTGCCAGCAGCTTAAAGCCTCCGGGACTAGCGGGAGCCCCCTACGAGCAGTACTTC. Translating it yields CASSLKPPGLAGAPYEQYF.

This clone was detected a few times. This chain joins TRBV9 and TRBJ2-7; 9 nucleotides line up with TRBD2. The germline gives CDR1 SGDLS, CDR2 YYNGEE. V gave up 0 bases and J gave up 3 bases; unmatched junction bases: 4. The CDR3 consists of 15 residues. The CDR3 is CASSVGLAGNYEQYF. In DNA, the CDR3 is TGTGCCAGCAGCGTAGGGCTAGCGGGAAACTACGAGCAGTACTTC.

V is TRBV9 and J is TRBJ2-2; the match to TRBD2 covers 12 bases. CDR3 length: 16 amino acids. Per germline, CDR1 SGDLS and CDR2 YYNGEE. Trimming removed 4 bases from V and 3 bases from J; junction bases left unmatched: 4. DNA for the CDR3: TGTGCCAGCAGCCCTCGACTAGCGGGGGACACCGGGGAGCTGTTTTTT. This encodes CASSPRLAGDTGELFF.

V usage is TRBV7-2 and J usage is TRBJ2-1, with D perhaps matching TRBD2 (5 bases). This CDR3 is 14 amino acids long. CDR1 is SGHTA and CDR2 is FQGNSA in the germline V gene. The V end was cut by 5 bases, the J end by 8 bases, with 16 bases between. The CDR3, as DNA: TGTGCCAGCAGCCCCTTCGTGGGAGTCCATGAGCAGTTCTTC. It is translated as CASSPFVGVHEQFF.

The chain carries TRBV12-3 or TRBV12-4 and TRBJ2-3; D is unresolved. V dropped 5 bases and J dropped 7 bases, with 13 bases sitting between them. This CDR3 spans 13 amino acids. The CDR3 spells CASSLPPGYTQYF. In DNA, the CDR3 is TGTGCCAGCAGTCTCCCACCGGGTTATACGCAGTATTTT.